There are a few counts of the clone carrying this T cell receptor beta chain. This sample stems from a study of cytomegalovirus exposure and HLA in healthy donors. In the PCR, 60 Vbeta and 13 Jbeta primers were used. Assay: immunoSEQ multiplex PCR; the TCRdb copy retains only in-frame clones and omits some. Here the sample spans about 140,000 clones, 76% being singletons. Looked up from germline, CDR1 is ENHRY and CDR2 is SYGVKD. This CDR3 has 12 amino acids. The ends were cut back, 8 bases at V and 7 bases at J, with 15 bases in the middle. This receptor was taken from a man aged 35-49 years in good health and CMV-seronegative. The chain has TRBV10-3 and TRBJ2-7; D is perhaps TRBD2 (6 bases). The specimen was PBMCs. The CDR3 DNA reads TGTGCCATCTGTCGGACTACGAGGGAGCAGTACTTC. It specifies CAICRTTREQYF.